The rows below give T cell receptor beta chains drawn from one sample of a study of CD8+CD57+ T cells in acquired aplastic anemia. TCRdb processed the reads anew with MiXCR; each CDR3 protein has one entry. The sample records roughly 130,000 distinct CDR3 sequences, over 45% being singletons. The sample taken for sequencing was sorted CD4+, CD8+, or CD8+CD57+ T cells (not recorded which) from PBMCs. Receptor source: a human donor in good health, serving as a control. Both conserved end residues are part of each CDR3. The D gene is left open where the match is weak. Clone sizes are given selectively: once, few, many, or a class where the clone is expanded.

TRBV24-1	TRBJ1-1	-	-	CATSDSRTTFF	TGTGCCACCAGTGATTCCCGGACAACTTTCTTT
TRBV28	TRBJ1-2	-	-	CASSSGGDAYGYTF	TGTGCCAGCAGTTCTGGCGGAGACGCCTATGGCTACACCTTC
TRBV12-3/TRBV12-4	TRBJ2-3	TRBD2	many	CASSFEAGGSTDTQYF	TGTGCCAGCAGTTTTGAGGCGGGGGGGTCCACAGATACGCAGTATTTT
TRBV18	TRBJ1-3	-	few	CASSPASLSGNTIYF	TGTGCCAGCTCACCAGCCTCACTCTCTGGAAACACCATATATTTT
TRBV20-1	TRBJ1-6	-	-	CSARETRVDSPLHF	TGCAGTGCTAGAGAAACCAGGGTTGACTCACCCCTCCACTTT
TRBV3-1	TRBJ1-5	-	few	CASSQGRSNQPQHF	TGTGCCAGCAGCCAGGGACGGAGCAATCAGCCCCAGCATTTT
TRBV15	TRBJ1-2	-	-	CATSSDWDTRYGYTF	TGTGCCACCAGCAGTGACTGGGACACCCGTTATGGCTACACCTTC
TRBV10-1	TRBJ2-5	-	few	CASSERGGQETQYF	TGCGCCAGCAGTGAGAGGGGGGGCCAAGAGACCCAGTACTTC
TRBV20-1	TRBJ2-1	-	many	CSARAPGPPNNEQFF	TGCAGTGCTAGAGCCCCGGGACCTCCCAACAATGAGCAGTTCTTC
TRBV7-8	TRBJ1-2	TRBD1	few	CASSLTYGQERYGYTF	TGTGCCAGCAGCTTAACCTACGGACAGGAACGCTATGGCTACACCTTC
TRBV10-3	TRBJ2-7	TRBD2	medium-sized	CAISEWRGSSYEQYF	TGTGCCATCAGTGAGTGGCGGGGGAGCTCCTACGAGCAGTACTTC
TRBV10-3	TRBJ2-7	TRBD2	-	CAISWTSGPPPYEQYF	TGTGCCATCAGTTGGACTAGCGGGCCTCCCCCCTACGAGCAGTACTTC
TRBV12-3/TRBV12-4	TRBJ2-3	-	many	CASSLLDRNTQYF	TGTGCCAGCAGTTTACTCGACCGGAATACGCAGTATTTT
TRBV5-8	TRBJ1-3	-	many	CASSSDSPGNTIYF	TGTGCCAGCAGCTCGGATTCTCCTGGAAACACCATATATTTT
TRBV7-2	TRBJ1-4	-	many	CASSLVGGLTNEKLFF	TGTGCCAGCAGCTTAGTGGGGGGGCTCACTAATGAAAAACTGTTTTTT
TRBV3-1	TRBJ2-5	-	-	CASSQVERDLRETQYF	TGTGCCAGCAGCCAAGTCGAGAGGGACCTCCGAGAGACCCAGTACTTC
TRBV29-1	TRBJ2-1	TRBD2	-	CSVERGAHNEQFF	TGCAGCGTTGAGCGGGGGGCCCACAATGAGCAGTTCTTC
TRBV3-1	TRBJ2-7	TRBD1	many	CASSQSWGQGPYEQYF	TGTGCCAGCAGCCAAAGCTGGGGACAGGGACCCTACGAGCAGTACTTC
TRBV25-1	TRBJ2-5	-	few	CASSDPRRDHQETQYF	TGTGCCAGCAGTGACCCCCGACGGGACCACCAAGAGACCCAGTACTTC
TRBV6-1	TRBJ2-1	TRBD2	many	CASSVTSGGRNEQFF	TGTGCCAGCAGTGTAACTAGCGGGGGTCGCAATGAGCAGTTCTTC
TRBV12-3/TRBV12-4	TRBJ1-1	-	many	CASRRSRMNTEAFF	TGTGCCAGTAGACGGAGTCGAATGAACACTGAAGCTTTCTTT
TRBV5-1	TRBJ1-3	-	once	CASSLDANSGNTIYF	TGCGCCAGCAGCTTGGACGCCAACTCTGGAAACACCATATATTTT
TRBV6-6	TRBJ2-2	TRBD1	many	CASSYRQGSTGELFF	TGTGCCAGCAGTTACAGACAGGGGAGCACCGGGGAGCTGTTTTTT
TRBV19	TRBJ1-2	-	-	CATARGFGGGYTF	TGTGCCACCGCGAGGGGGTTTGGGGGCGGCTACACCTTC
TRBV4-3	TRBJ1-4	-	few	CASRRTDLQEKLFF	TGCGCCAGCAGACGGACCGACTTACAGGAAAAACTGTTTTTT
TRBV6-4	TRBJ1-1	-	many	CASSEMDGTEAFF	TGTGCCAGCAGTGAAATGGACGGAACTGAAGCTTTCTTT
TRBV19	TRBJ2-1	-	-	CASSISLTDKYNEQFF	TGTGCCAGTAGTATCTCCCTCACGGACAAGTACAATGAGCAGTTCTTC
TRBV7-2	TRBJ1-3	-	many	CASSPAGNTIYF	TGTGCCAGCAGCCCGGCTGGAAACACCATATATTTT